A single sample is the source of the 8 T cell receptor beta chains below, sequenced in a study of blood T cell repertoires in COVID-19. Data came from immunoSEQ multiplex PCR; TCRdb stores just in-frame clones and leaves some out. The profile shows more than 350,000 clones, 80% to 90% of them singletons. Sequenced material: PBMCs or T cells enriched from blood (not recorded which). The receptors derive from a man younger than 30 who had recovered from COVID-19.

The V gene is TRBV5-1, the J gene TRBJ1-5, with 8 bases aligning to TRBD1. This CDR3 spans 14 amino acids. With V trimmed by 5 bases and J by 7 bases, 8 bases remained unmatched. Looked up from germline, CDR1 is SGHRS and CDR2 is YFSETQ. CDR3 DNA sequence: TGCGCCAGCAGGGTCGGACAGGGACTCCAGCCCCAGCATTTT. Its translation is CASRVGQGLQPQHF.

The V and J genes are TRBV11-2 and TRBJ2-1; 8 bases line up with TRBD1. V lost 4 bases and J lost 3; bases outside the gene matches: 8. Germline V gene lookup returns CDR1 SGHAT and CDR2 FQNNGV. The CDR3 has 16 amino acids. The CDR3 here is CASSSGQVSFYNEQFF. CDR3 nucleotides: TGTGCCAGCAGCTCGGGACAGGTTAGCTTCTACAATGAGCAGTTCTTC.

The chain recombines TRBV30 with TRBJ2-7; no firm D call. Trimming took 5 bases from V and 0 from J, leaving 8 bases between them. This CDR3 spans 12 amino acids. The germline CDR1 and CDR2 sequences are GTSNPN and SVGIG (reference sequence). The chain's CDR3 is CAWAPSSYEQYF. The CDR3 DNA sequence: TGTGCCTGGGCCCCTAGCTCCTACGAGCAGTACTTC.

The sample holds one count of this clone. The V gene is TRBV5-4, the J gene TRBJ2-7; 11 bases fit TRBD2. CDR1 and CDR2 (germline): SGHNT, YYREEE (reference sequence). CDR3 length: 16 residues. V was clipped by 3 bases and J by 3 bases; unmatched bases: 8. CDR3 nucleotides: TGTGCCAGCAGCTCGGGAGGGACTAGCGGTAACTACGAGCAGTACTTC. Its protein is CASSSGGTSGNYEQYF. Using reference TRBV5-4 and TRBJ2-7 for the parts outside the CDR3, the full variable domain is ETGVTQSPTHLIKTRGQQVTLRCSSQSGHNTVSWYQQALGQGPQFIFQYYREEENGRGNFPPRFSGLQFPNYSSELNVNALELDDSALYLCASSSGGTSGNYEQYFGPGTRLTVT.

The chain combines TRBV7-2 with TRBJ1-2, with 7 bases that match TRBD1. CDR3 length: 13 residues. V lost 7 bases to trimming and J lost 6 bases; unmatched junction nucleotides: 8. Germline V gene sequence: CDR1 SGHTA, CDR2 FQGNSA. CDR3 loop: CASNLSGTDGYTF. The CDR3 DNA reads TGTGCCAGCAACCTTTCCGGGACAGATGGCTACACCTTC.

J is TRBJ1-3 and V is TRBV5-1; tentative D call: TRBD1 (6 bases). V was cut by 0 bases and J by 0 bases, with 13 bases left in between. Germline V CDR1 and CDR2: SGHRS, YFSETQ. The CDR3 contains 17 residues. This chain's CDR3 is CASSLGVDRFSGNTIYF. The CDR3, as DNA: TGCGCCAGCAGCTTGGGGGTGGACAGATTCTCTGGAAACACCATATATTTT.

The chain uses TRBV9 and TRBJ1-2, with a possible D match to TRBD1 (6 bases). The germline CDR1 and CDR2 sequences are SGDLS and YYNGEE. V shed 0 bases and J shed 4 bases, with 13 bases lying between them. CDR3 length: 15 amino acids. The CDR3 DNA sequence: TGTGCCAGCAGCGTAGGGACAGCCTCGTCCTATGGCTACACCTTC. It yields the protein CASSVGTASSYGYTF.

The J gene is TRBJ1-1, the V gene TRBV27; 7 bases line up with TRBD1. From germline, CDR1 is MNHEY and CDR2 SMNVEV (reference sequence). V trimming: 7 bases; J trimming: 0 bases; junction bases outside the gene matches: 5. The CDR3 consists of 14 residues. DNA for the CDR3: TGTGCCAGCACTCGGACAGGCATGAACACTGAAGCTTTCTTT. Amino acids: CASTRTGMNTEAFF.